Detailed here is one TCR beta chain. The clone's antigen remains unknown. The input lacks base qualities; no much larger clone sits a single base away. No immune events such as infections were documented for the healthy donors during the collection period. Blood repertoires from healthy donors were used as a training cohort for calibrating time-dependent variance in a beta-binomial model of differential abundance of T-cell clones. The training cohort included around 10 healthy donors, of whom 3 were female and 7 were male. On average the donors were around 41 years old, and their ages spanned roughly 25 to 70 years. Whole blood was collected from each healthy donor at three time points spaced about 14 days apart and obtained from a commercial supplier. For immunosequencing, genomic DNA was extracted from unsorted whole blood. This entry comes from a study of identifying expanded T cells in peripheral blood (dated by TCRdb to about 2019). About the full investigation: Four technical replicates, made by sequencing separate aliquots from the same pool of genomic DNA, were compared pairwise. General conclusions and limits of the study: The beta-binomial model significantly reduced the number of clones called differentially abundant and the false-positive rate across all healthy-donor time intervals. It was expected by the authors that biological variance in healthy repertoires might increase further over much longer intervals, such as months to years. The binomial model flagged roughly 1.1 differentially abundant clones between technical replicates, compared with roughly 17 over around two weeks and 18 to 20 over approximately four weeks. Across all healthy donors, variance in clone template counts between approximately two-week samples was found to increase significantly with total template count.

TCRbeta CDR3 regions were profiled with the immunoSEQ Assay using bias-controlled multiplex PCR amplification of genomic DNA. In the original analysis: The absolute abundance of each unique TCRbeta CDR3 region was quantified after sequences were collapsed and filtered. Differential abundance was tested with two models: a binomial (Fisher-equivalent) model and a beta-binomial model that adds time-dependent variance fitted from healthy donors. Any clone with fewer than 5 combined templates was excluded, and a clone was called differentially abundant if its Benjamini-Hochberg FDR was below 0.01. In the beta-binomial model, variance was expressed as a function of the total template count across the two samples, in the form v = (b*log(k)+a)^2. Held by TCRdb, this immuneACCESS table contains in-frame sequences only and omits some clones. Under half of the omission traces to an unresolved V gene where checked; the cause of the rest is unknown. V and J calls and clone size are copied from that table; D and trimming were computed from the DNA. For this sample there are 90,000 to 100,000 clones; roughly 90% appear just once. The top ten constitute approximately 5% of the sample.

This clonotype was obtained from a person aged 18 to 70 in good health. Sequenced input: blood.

This receptor has the CDR3 CSVDWAGQAFF. The sequenced DNA is TGCAGCGTTGATTGGGCTGGGCAAGCTTTCTTT. The rearrangement combines TRBV29-1 with TRBJ1-1; the D gene cannot be resolved reliably. Counted from cysteine to phenylalanine, this CDR3 has 11 amino acids. The CDR3 DNA has 33 bases and is translated from base 1. V lost 3 bases and J lost 9 bases; the stretch between them is 11 bases long. CDR1 SQVTM and CDR2 ANQGSEA were looked up in the germline V gene.